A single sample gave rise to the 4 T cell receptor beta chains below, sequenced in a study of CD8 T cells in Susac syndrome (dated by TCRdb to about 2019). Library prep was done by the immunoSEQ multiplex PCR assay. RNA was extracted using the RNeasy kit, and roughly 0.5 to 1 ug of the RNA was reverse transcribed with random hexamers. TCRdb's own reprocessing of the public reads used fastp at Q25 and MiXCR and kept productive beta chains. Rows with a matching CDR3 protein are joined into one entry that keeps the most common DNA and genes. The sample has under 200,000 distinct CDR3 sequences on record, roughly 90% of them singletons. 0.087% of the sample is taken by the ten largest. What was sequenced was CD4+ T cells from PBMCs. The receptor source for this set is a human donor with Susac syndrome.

The CDR3 reads CASSEFDLGFF. The CDR3 coding sequence is TGTGCCAGCAGTGAATTTGACCTGGGGTTCTTC. The gene calls are TRBV2 and TRBJ2-1; D remains unclear. The CDR3 has 11 residues. The germline CDR1 and CDR2 sequences are SNHLY and FYNNEI. Trimming shortened V by 2 bases and J by 15 bases, and 11 bases separated the two germline ends.

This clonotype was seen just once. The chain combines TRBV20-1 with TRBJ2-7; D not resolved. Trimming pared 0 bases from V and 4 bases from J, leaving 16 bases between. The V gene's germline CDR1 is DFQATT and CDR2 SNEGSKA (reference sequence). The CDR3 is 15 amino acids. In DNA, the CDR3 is TGCAGTGCTAGAGAGTTAAGGCTAGACACGTACGAGCAGTACTTC. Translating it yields CSARELRLDTYEQYF.

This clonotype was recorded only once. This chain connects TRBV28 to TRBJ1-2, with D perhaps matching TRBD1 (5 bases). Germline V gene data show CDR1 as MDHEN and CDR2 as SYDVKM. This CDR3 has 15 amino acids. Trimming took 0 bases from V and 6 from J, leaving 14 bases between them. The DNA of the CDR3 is TGTGCCAGCAGTTTATGGCAGGGAGGTTTTGATGGCTACACCTTC. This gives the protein CASSLWQGGFDGYTF.

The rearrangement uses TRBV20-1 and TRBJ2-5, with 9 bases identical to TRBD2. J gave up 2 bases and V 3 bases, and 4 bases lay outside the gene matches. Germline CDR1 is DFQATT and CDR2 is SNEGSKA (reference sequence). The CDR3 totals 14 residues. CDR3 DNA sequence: TGCAGTGCTAGTAGCGGGGGAGGGCAAGAGACCCAGTACTTC. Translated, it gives CSASSGGGQETQYF.